This T cell receptor beta chain is from a study of breast tumors, draining lymph nodes, adjacent tissues. Whole-study findings and limits: Tumor T cell lymph node origin was a supported hypothesis, not proven. Tumor repertoires ranked between lymph nodes and nontumor tissue in diversity, with V and J gene preferences.

Axillary draining lymph nodes of breast cancer patients supplied the node samples. Trimming shortened V by 3 bases and J by 2 bases, and 7 bases separated the two germline ends. Germline V lookup: CDR1 DFQATT, CDR2 SNEGSKA (reference sequence). The CDR3 loop spans 12 amino acids. Each CDR3 protein gets one entry after TCRdb re-called the multiplex PCR reads with MiXCR. The sample includes under 85,000 distinct CDR3 sequences, about 20% seen only once; the top ten take about 2.4%. This clonotype appeared many times. Its target is unknown. This chain links TRBV20-1 with TRBJ1-2, with unresolved D. This receptor was obtained from a female donor with breast cancer. Some clones in this sample may be carry-over from other donors' samples. Input material: axillary lymph node tissue. The CDR3 loop is CSASSANYGYTF. The CDR3 DNA reads as TGCAGTGCTAGCTCGGCAAACTATGGCTACACCTTC.